The next 24 T cell receptor beta chains were all read from a single sample in a study of T cell responses to AZD1222 COVID-19 vaccine. Clones were sequenced by immunoSEQ multiplex PCR, and TCRdb holds only the in-frame ones, with some missing. The sample lists approximately 200,000 clones, roughly 94% occurring once. The source was peripheral blood, collected 28 days after the second dose of the MenACWY control vaccine. These receptor sequences come from an adult who received the MenACWY meningococcal vaccine as a control.

The rearrangement joins TRBV7-6 to TRBJ2-5; TRBD2 aligns across 13 bases. The V gene's germline CDR1 is SGHVS and CDR2 FNYEAQ. V lost 2 bases and J lost 5; bases outside the gene matches: 5. The CDR3 is 16 residues long. CDR3 protein: CASSLRTSGSWETQYF. In nucleotides, the CDR3 is TGTGCCAGCAGCTTACGGACTAGCGGGAGTTGGGAGACCCAGTACTTC.

This clone appeared once. This chain joins TRBV7-9 and TRBJ1-3, with D tentatively TRBD1 (5 bases). Germline assignment: CDR1 SEHNR and CDR2 FQNEAQ (reference sequence). V lost 5 bases and J 0 bases, leaving 5 bases between the germline ends. The CDR3 runs 13 residues. The CDR3 sequence: CASSTGSGNTIYF. In nucleotides, the CDR3 is TGTGCCAGCAGCACAGGCTCTGGAAACACCATATATTTT. The variable domain in full, with the rest retrieved from reference TRBV7-9 and TRBJ1-3, is DTGVSQNPRHKITKRGQNVTFRCDPISEHNRLYWYRQTLGQGPEFLTYFQNEAQLEKSRLLSDRFSAERPKGSFSTLEIQRTEQGDSAMYLCASSTGSGNTIYFGEGSWLTVV.

The chain recombines TRBV28 with TRBJ2-2; D perhaps matches TRBD2 (6 bases). The CDR3 is made up of 15 amino acids. V was pared by 6 bases and J by 7 bases, with 18 bases between. Germline V gene data show CDR1 as MDHEN and CDR2 as SYDVKM. Here the CDR3 reads CASSRTLPGSGELFF. The CDR3 DNA follows: TGTGCCAGCAGCCGAACCCTCCCCGGGAGCGGGGAGCTGTTTTTT.

This chain uses TRBV28 with TRBJ2-1, with a tentative D call TRBD1 (6 bases). V was clipped by 4 bases and J by 12 bases, with 13 bases between them. Germline loops: CDR1 MDHEN, CDR2 SYDVKM. The CDR3 has 12 residues. CDR3 sequence (DNA): TGTGCCAGCAGTTCTTTGACAGGCGGGCAGTTCTTC. Its translation: CASSSLTGGQFF.

This clone was seen only once. The rearrangement joins TRBV6-5 to TRBJ1-1; TRBD1 aligns across 7 bases. J gave up 0 bases and V 0 bases, and 1 base lay outside the gene matches. The germline CDR1 and CDR2 sequences are MNHEY and SVGAGI. This CDR3 contains 15 residues. The CDR3 region is CASSYSGTVNTEAFF. CDR3 DNA: TGTGCCAGCAGTTACTCGGGGACAGTGAACACTGAAGCTTTCTTT.

The chain links TRBV12-2 to TRBJ1-5. TRBV12-2 is labeled a pseudogene. The CDR3 has 14 residues. The CDR3 coding sequence is TGTGCAAGTCGCCTAAGGGCCAGTTATCAGCCCCAGCATTTT. Translating it yields CASRLRASYQPQHF.

V usage is TRBV6-2 or TRBV6-3 and J usage is TRBJ1-1, with D perhaps TRBD1 (6 bases). V lost 5 bases, J lost 7 bases, and 11 bases lay in between. Germline V CDR1 and CDR2: MNHEY, SVGEGT. The CDR3 spans 12 residues. The CDR3 nucleotides read TGTGCCAGCAGTCCCGGACAGAGTGAAGCTTTCTTT. Translating it yields CASSPGQSEAFF.

DNA of the CDR3: TGTGCCAGCAGCTCCTCGATTACCTACAATGAGCAGTTCTTC. Its translation is CASSSSITYNEQFF. V and J are TRBV4-2 and TRBJ2-1, with D unclear. V lost 5 bases and J lost 2, with 10 bases in between. The CDR3 covers 14 residues. Germline loops: CDR1 LGHNA, CDR2 YNFKEQ.

The chain employs TRBV11-2 and TRBJ2-1; 9 bases line up with TRBD2. The V and J ends lost 5 bases and 4 bases, in that order; junction bases with no gene match: 18. The CDR3 has 19 residues. CDR1 and CDR2 (germline): SGHAT, FQNNGV. This CDR3 is CASSPSGGAAGGLYNEQFF. In nucleotides, the CDR3 is TGTGCCAGCAGCCCGAGTGGGGGTGCGGCGGGAGGGTTATACAATGAGCAGTTCTTC.

The chain employs TRBV19 and TRBJ2-3, with 12 bases fitting TRBD2. V shed 3 bases and J 6 bases; nucleotides not matched to a gene: 7. The CDR3 runs 16 residues. Germline loops: CDR1 LNHDA, CDR2 SQIVND (reference sequence). The CDR3 loop is CASSMTSGGTGDTQYF. CDR3 bases: TGTGCCAGTAGTATGACTAGCGGGGGAACAGGGGATACGCAGTATTTT.

The chain couples TRBV19 to TRBJ1-6; maybe TRBD1 (6 bases). In germline, CDR1 is LNHDA, CDR2 SQIVND (reference sequence). The CDR3 totals 15 residues. V was shortened by 1 base and J by 10 bases, with 14 bases between the two germline ends. CDR3 amino acids: CASSIVGRGDSPLHF. DNA of the CDR3: TGTGCCAGTAGTATAGTGGGCAGGGGAGACTCACCCCTCCACTTT. Full variable domain (outside the CDR3, taken from reference TRBV19 and TRBJ1-6): DGGITQSPKYLFRKEGQNVTLSCEQNLNHDAMYWYRQDPGQGLRLIYYSQIVNDFQKGDIAEGYSVSREKKESFPLTVTSAQKNPTAFYLCASSIVGRGDSPLHFGNGTRLTVT.

V and J are TRBV10-2 and TRBJ2-7; TRBD1 matches at 10 bases. The ends lost 2 bases at V and 0 bases at J; junction bases unmatched: 4. The CDR3 spans 16 residues. The germline CDR1 and CDR2 sequences are WSHSY and SAAADI. CDR3 residues: CASSEPGQGGSYEQYF. CDR3 bases: TGCGCCAGCAGTGAGCCCGGACAGGGGGGCTCCTACGAGCAGTACTTC.

The genes are TRBV4-1 and TRBJ1-1; a weak D match, TRBD1 (5 bases). This CDR3 has 13 residues. Germline CDR1 reads MGHRA; CDR2 reads YSYEKL. The V end lost 1 base, the J end lost 11 bases, and 14 bases lay between the germline ends. In DNA form, the CDR3 reads TGCGCCAGCAGCCAAGGTGTCGGGGCGGGGGCTTTCTTT. It specifies CASSQGVGAGAFF.

The chain joins TRBV11-3 to TRBJ2-6, with TRBD1 matching over 12 bases. V shed 5 bases, J shed 0 bases, and the junction held 5 bases outside the gene matches. This CDR3 comprises 18 residues. Germline V gives CDR1 SGHNT, CDR2 YENEEA. CDR3 loop: CASSPGQGASSGANVLTF. As DNA, the CDR3 is TGTGCCAGCAGCCCGGGACAGGGGGCGAGCTCTGGGGCCAACGTCCTGACTTTC.

This rearrangement joins TRBV28 to TRBJ1-5, with D maybe TRBD1 (6 bases). This CDR3 region has 14 residues. Germline lookup yields CDR1 MDHEN and CDR2 SYDVKM. The germline V and J ends were trimmed by 7 bases and 0 bases, with 10 bases remaining between them. In DNA form, the CDR3 reads TGTGCCAGCACAGGGACACTTAGCAATCAGCCCCAGCATTTT. Translating it yields CASTGTLSNQPQHF. Full variable domain (rest looked up from reference TRBV28 and TRBJ1-5): DVKVTQSSRYLVKRTGEKVFLECVQDMDHENMFWYRQDPGLGLRLIYFSYDVKMKEKGDIPEGYSVSREKKERFSLILESASTNQTSMYLCASTGTLSNQPQHFGDGTRLSIL.

The chain carries TRBV28 and TRBJ1-1; no definite D call. Germline CDR1 reads MDHEN; CDR2 reads SYDVKM. V lost 3 bases to trimming and J lost 8 bases, with 7 bases between them. The CDR3 covers 11 residues. The CDR3 is CASSFMGEAFF. The CDR3 DNA is TGTGCCAGCAGTTTTATGGGGGAAGCTTTCTTT.

The chain couples TRBV5-6 to TRBJ2-3; 10 nucleotides line up with TRBD2. The CDR3 is 12 residues long. Trimming took 7 bases from V and 13 from J; bases not matched to a gene: 9. The germline CDR1 and CDR2 sequences are SGHDT and YYEEEE. This CDR3 reads CASGLSGGLEYF. Written as DNA, the CDR3 is TGTGCCAGCGGACTTAGCGGGGGGCTGGAGTATTTT.

The V and J genes are TRBV7-2 and TRBJ2-7; possibly TRBD1 for D (6 bases). From germline, CDR1 is SGHTA and CDR2 FQGNSA. The CDR3 extends over 13 amino acids. Trimming removed 3 bases at V and 3 bases at J, with 9 bases between. CDR3 nucleotides: TGTGCCAGCAGCTTTCAGGGGAACTACGAGCAGTACTTC. Translation: CASSFQGNYEQYF.

CDR3 sequence: CATSYGTGVDEQFF. The DNA for the CDR3 is TGTGCCACCAGTTATGGGACAGGGGTTGATGAGCAGTTCTTC. The rearrangement links TRBV24-1 to TRBJ2-1, with 10 bases aligning to TRBD1. CDR3 length: 14 residues. With V trimmed by 6 bases and J by 8 bases, 6 bases remained unmatched. Germline V gene sequence: CDR1 KGHDR, CDR2 SFDVKD.

The gene calls are TRBV14 and TRBJ1-1, with D unclear. This CDR3 contains 15 residues. Germline CDR1 and CDR2: SGHDN and FVKESK. Trimming removed 4 bases from V and 2 bases from J, with 14 bases in between. The DNA of the CDR3 is TGTGCCAGCAGCCCGTACAGAGTTAGCAACACTGAAGCTTTCTTT. Protein: CASSPYRVSNTEAFF.

Concerning this clone itself: A junction boundary mismatches the germline segment, possibly from a read error. CDR3 DNA sequence: TGTGCCAGCAGCGATAGCGGGGGGGCCTATAATGAGCAGTTCTTC. It yields the protein CASSDSGGAYNEQFF. The chain carries TRBV6-4 and TRBJ2-1, with 11 bases identical to TRBD2. CDR3 length: 15 amino acids. CDR1 and CDR2 (germline): MRHNA, SNTAGT.

This chain connects TRBV14 to TRBJ1-2; 7 nucleotides align to TRBD1. Trimming at V came to 0 bases and at J to 6 bases, leaving 19 bases not matched to a gene. The CDR3 is 19 amino acids. Germline CDR1 reads SGHDN; CDR2 reads FVKESK. The chain's CDR3 is CASSQDSRAWTGAFNGYTF. CDR3 coding DNA: TGTGCCAGCAGCCAAGATAGTAGGGCGTGGACAGGAGCATTTAATGGCTACACCTTC.

The rearrangement links TRBV27 to TRBJ1-6; D is unresolved. Germline CDR1 and CDR2: MNHEY and SMNVEV (reference sequence). The V end was cut by 4 bases, the J end by 0 bases, with 7 bases between. The CDR3 has 15 residues. CDR3 region: CASSSGSSYNSPLHF. The DNA for the CDR3 is TGTGCCAGCAGTTCCGGGAGCTCCTATAATTCACCCCTCCACTTT.

J is TRBJ1-1 and V is TRBV6-5, with 7 bases that match TRBD1. CDR1 is MNHEY and CDR2 is SVGAGI in the germline V gene. J gave up 0 bases and V 5 bases, and 3 bases lay outside the gene matches. This CDR3 has 14 amino acids. In nucleotides, the CDR3 is TGTGCCAGCAGTACCACAGGGGTGAACACTGAAGCTTTCTTT. Amino acid sequence: CASSTTGVNTEAFF.